This T cell receptor beta chain was obtained from a study of T cells in narcolepsy listed by TCRdb under 2018. Regarding the complete study: Patients with narcolepsy type 1 or type 2 (NT1, NT2) and healthy control donors were enrolled in the study. To look for autoreactive T cells in narcolepsy patients that target self-antigens of hypocretin neurons (hypocretin, TRIB2), the study used TCR Vbeta sequencing to follow clonotypes in blood and CSF.

The germline V gene (reference sequence) specifies MNHEY as CDR1 and SMNVEV as CDR2. V is clipped by 1 base and J by 2 bases, and the sequence between their germline boundaries is 6 bases long. The CDR3, from cysteine to phenylalanine, totals 14 residues. Only the CDR3 part of the read is kept: 42 bases, read in frame from the first base. For TCR Vbeta sequencing, memory CD4+ T cells were sorted ex vivo from the peripheral blood of both healthy controls and narcolepsy patients. Here is what the overall study found, with its caveats: Autoreactive clonotypes were reported to be detected serially in the blood of the same patients and of different patients, but not in the blood of healthy controls. Patients and controls had similar numbers of sequenced blood memory CD4+ clonotypes, with averages of around 39,000 in patients and roughly 36,000 in controls. Plots that compared CSF and blood CD4+ T cell clonotypes from the same patient highlighted HCRT-specific and TRIB2-specific autoreactive clonotypes. Some blood memory CD4+ repertoires from patients and controls contained no sequences matching autoreactive T cell clones.

The protocol used for the library was the immunoSEQ multiplex PCR assay. TCRdb re-hosts the immuneACCESS table, in-frame sequences only. Its copies lack some clones; in the studies checked, an unresolved V gene accounts for under half of them, and the cause for the rest is not known. Across this sample there are around 25,000 clones, with more than 75% seen only once. In total, the top ten clones hold more than 0.95% of the sample. Worth noting for this clone: Its antigen is unknown. Per-nucleotide qualities are absent, and no much larger clonotype sits a single base away.

The chain is made from TRBV27 and TRBJ1-5, with no D gene named confidently. The sequence was obtained from a human donor with narcolepsy. Sequences were obtained from CD45RA- memory CD4+ T cells from PBMCs. Read against the paper, the sample's cell subset or site label means: memory T cells sorted ex vivo from peripheral blood. The CDR3 amino acid sequence is: CASSLYLGNQPQHF. The bases are TGTGCCAGCAGTTTATATTTGGGCAATCAGCCCCAGCATTTT.